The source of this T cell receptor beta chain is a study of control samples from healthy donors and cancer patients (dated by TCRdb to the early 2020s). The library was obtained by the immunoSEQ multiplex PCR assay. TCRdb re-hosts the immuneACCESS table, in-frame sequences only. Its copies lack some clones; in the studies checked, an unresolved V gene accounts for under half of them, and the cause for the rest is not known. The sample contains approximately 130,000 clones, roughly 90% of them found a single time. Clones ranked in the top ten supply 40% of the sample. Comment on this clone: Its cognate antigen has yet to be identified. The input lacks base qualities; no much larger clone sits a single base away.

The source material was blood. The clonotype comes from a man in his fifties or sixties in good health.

The DNA is TGTGCCAGCAGCGGGACGGGACAGGCTAGTCAGCCCCAGCATTTT. It encodes CASSGTGQASQPQHF. The sequence links TRBV5-8 to TRBJ1-5; 8 middle bases align to TRBD1. The CDR1 and CDR2 encoded by the germline V gene are SGHTS and YDEGEE. Spanning cysteine to phenylalanine, the CDR3 consists of 15 amino acids. Just the 45-base CDR3 DNA is kept, in frame starting at base 1. V has 4 bases trimmed and J has 6 bases trimmed; junction bases matching no gene number 9.